This passage covers 25 T cell receptor beta chains from one sample sequenced in a study of blood T cell repertoires in COVID-19. Repertoires were generated with immunoSEQ multiplex PCR, while TCRdb's copy carries only in-frame clones and drops some. There are fewer than 500,000 clones in the sample; about 89% occur only once, and 1.3% lies in the top ten. The sample comprised PBMCs or T cells enriched from blood (not recorded which). Receptors were obtained from a man aged 30 to 45 who had recovered from COVID-19.

The chain has TRBV19 and TRBJ1-2; a weak D match, TRBD1 (5 bases). Germline V gene sequence: CDR1 LNHDA, CDR2 SQIVND (reference sequence). Trimming took off 1 base at V and 2 bases at J, with 14 bases between the two ends. The CDR3 is 16 residues long. The DNA of the CDR3 is TGTGCCAGTAGTATAGTTGGGAGCGGGGCCAACTATGGCTACACCTTC. Protein: CASSIVGSGANYGYTF. Variable domain in full (rest from reference TRBV19 and TRBJ1-2): DGGITQSPKYLFRKEGQNVTLSCEQNLNHDAMYWYRQDPGQGLRLIYYSQIVNDFQKGDIAEGYSVSREKKESFPLTVTSAQKNPTAFYLCASSIVGSGANYGYTFGSGTRLTVV.

The chain joins TRBV11-2 to TRBJ2-3; 7 bases fit TRBD1. The germline V gene has CDR1 SGHAT and CDR2 FQNNGV. This CDR3 comprises 14 residues. V shed 3 bases, J shed 4 bases, and the junction held 4 bases outside the gene matches. This chain's CDR3 is CASSLGTAADTQYF. The CDR3 DNA follows: TGTGCCAGCAGCTTGGGGACAGCAGCAGATACGCAGTATTTT.

This clone was detected once. The chain links TRBV12-3 or TRBV12-4 to TRBJ1-2, with D possibly matching TRBD1 (5 bases). The CDR3 has 12 amino acids. Trimming cost V 4 bases and J 6 bases, with 9 bases left between them. The CDR3 nucleotides are TGTGCCAGCAGTTGGGGCGTCCATGGCTACACCTTC. Encoded protein: CASSWGVHGYTF.

The chain joins TRBV11-2 to TRBJ1-5, with TRBD1 identical over 9 bases. CDR1 is SGHAT and CDR2 is FQNNGV in the germline V gene. V lost 5 bases, J lost 7 bases, and 12 bases stayed unmatched. This CDR3 spans 16 amino acids. CDR3 nucleotide sequence: TGTGCCAGCAGCGCCGTAGGCGACAGGGGGAGACAGCCCCAGCATTTT. This gives the protein CASSAVGDRGRQPQHF.

The rearrangement links TRBV10-2 to TRBJ1-2; D unclear. The CDR3 runs to 15 residues. The germline V gene has CDR1 WSHSY and CDR2 SAAADI. Between the trimmed V and J ends, which lost 3 bases and 5 bases, there was a span of 16 bases. In DNA form, the CDR3 reads TGCGCCAGCAGTGACCCTCCCGGAGCGGATTATGGCTACACCTTC. Amino acid sequence: CASSDPPGADYGYTF.

The chain has TRBV4-1 and TRBJ1-5; D is ambiguous. Trimming took 1 base from V and 4 from J, leaving 11 bases between them. The CDR3 consists of 15 residues. Germline V gene data show CDR1 as MGHRA and CDR2 as YSYEKL. As DNA, the CDR3 is TGCGCCAGCAGCCAAGGGCAGCGCACTAATCAGCCCCAGCATTTT. Protein: CASSQGQRTNQPQHF.

V gene TRBV3-1 (or the pseudogene TRBV3-2) combines with J gene TRBJ1-6; D may be TRBD1 (5 bases). This CDR3 spans 14 amino acids. V lost 1 base to trimming and J lost 16 bases, with 17 bases between them. Germline V gives CDR1 LGHDT, CDR2 YNNKEL (reference sequence). The CDR3 is CASSQGGGYRRLHF. The CDR3 DNA follows: TGTGCCAGCAGCCAAGGTGGCGGTTACAGGCGTCTCCACTTT.

V gene TRBV4-3 combines with J gene TRBJ1-5; 7 positions agree with TRBD1. Germline assignment: CDR1 LGHNA and CDR2 YSLEER. Trimming cost V 0 bases and J 7 bases; bases outside gene matches: 9. The CDR3 is made up of 16 amino acids. The DNA for the CDR3 is TGCGCCAGCAGCCAAGAATATCGGAGGGGGCAACAGCCCCAGCATTTT. Amino acids: CASSQEYRRGQQPQHF.

The V call is TRBV6-1, the J call TRBJ2-7; a possible D gene is TRBD1 (5 bases). CDR3 length equals 14 residues. The germline V and J ends were trimmed by 1 base and 3 bases, with 10 bases remaining between them. Germline lookup yields CDR1 MNHNS and CDR2 SASEGT. The CDR3 DNA reads TGTGCCAGCAGTGAAGGGCAGGGTAGCTACGAGCAGTACTTC. This encodes CASSEGQGSYEQYF.

The chain is built from TRBV7-2 and TRBJ1-4; D not certain. Trimming shortened V by 4 bases and J by 0 bases, and 12 bases separated the two germline ends. From germline, CDR1 is SGHTA and CDR2 FQGNSA. The CDR3 runs 16 residues. CDR3 in DNA: TGTGCCAGCAGCTATAACAGTGTTGCAACTAATGAAAAACTGTTTTTT. It codes for CASSYNSVATNEKLFF.

The chain links TRBV18 to TRBJ2-5; D perhaps matches TRBD1 (5 bases). Germline CDR1 reads KGHSH; CDR2 reads LQKENI. Trimming removed 3 bases from V and 7 bases from J, with 12 bases in between. The CDR3 is 13 amino acids. In nucleotides, the CDR3 is TGTGCCAGCTCACCCCCAGGGCTTGGGACCCAGTACTTC. Residues: CASSPPGLGTQYF.

Notes on this clone: The sample contains more than one DNA sequence encoding this CDR3. This chain uses TRBV9 with TRBJ2-7; TRBD1 agrees at 7 bases. CDR1 SGDLS and CDR2 YYNGEE come from the germline V gene. The CDR3 sequence is 13 residues long. V lost 0 bases and J lost 4; bases outside the gene matches: 1. The CDR3 region is CASSVGDSYEQYF. The CDR3 region has the DNA TGTGCCAGCAGCGTAGGGGACAGTTACGAGCAGTACTTC.

The J gene is TRBJ1-1, the V gene TRBV7-3; 11 bases match TRBD1. Germline V gene sequence: CDR1 SGHTA, CDR2 FQGTGA. The junction had 6 bases not matched to a gene; V was cut back by 5 bases and J by 10 bases. The CDR3 contains 13 residues. The CDR3 is CASSPGTGGRAFF. In nucleotides, the CDR3 is TGTGCCAGCAGCCCGGGGACAGGGGGACGAGCTTTCTTT. Full variable domain (remainder filled in from reference TRBV7-3 and TRBJ1-1): GAGVSQTPSNKVTEKGKYVELRCDPISGHTALYWYRQSLGQGPEFLIYFQGTGAADDSGLPNDRFFAVRPEGSVSTLKIQRTERGDSAVYLCASSPGTGGRAFFGQGTRLTVV.

This clone came up many times. The chain couples TRBV6-5 to TRBJ2-7; no clear D. The CDR3 totals 13 residues. The germline gives CDR1 MNHEY, CDR2 SVGAGI. Trimming pared 7 bases from V and 2 bases from J, leaving 12 bases between. For the CDR3, the DNA is TGTGCCAGCAAAGTCGCAGGCCCCTACGAGCAGTACTTC. Translating gives CASKVAGPYEQYF.

This chain joins TRBV10-1 and TRBJ1-5, with 9 bases identical to TRBD1. The trim removed 5 bases at V and 3 bases at J, leaving 8 bases unmatched. The CDR3 loop spans 16 amino acids. CDR1 is WNHNN and CDR2 is SYGVQD in the germline V gene (reference sequence). This chain's CDR3 is CASSISWTGVNQPQHF. CDR3 DNA: TGCGCCAGCAGTATCTCTTGGACAGGGGTCAATCAGCCCCAGCATTTT.

The chain links TRBV5-4 to TRBJ1-1; TRBD1 is a possible D gene (5 bases). The CDR3 contains 14 residues. Germline V gives CDR1 SGHNT, CDR2 YYREEE (reference sequence). The V end lost 3 bases, the J end lost 6 bases, and 15 bases lay between the germline ends. DNA for the CDR3: TGTGCCAGCAGCTCTACGGGACTACTCTCTGAAGCTTTCTTT. Translated, it gives CASSSTGLLSEAFF. Together with reference TRBV5-4 and TRBJ1-1, the CDR3 gives the full variable domain: ETGVTQSPTHLIKTRGQQVTLRCSSQSGHNTVSWYQQALGQGPQFIFQYYREEENGRGNFPPRFSGLQFPNYSSELNVNALELDDSALYLCASSSTGLLSEAFFGQGTRLTVV.

The rearrangement uses TRBV4-2 and TRBJ1-4, with a weak D call TRBD1 (6 bases). CDR1 is LGHNA, CDR2 YNFKEQ, per germline. Trimming cost V 6 bases and J 7 bases, with 12 bases left between them. This CDR3 region has 13 residues. For the CDR3, the DNA is TGTGCCAGCAGAACAGGGATCGCTGAAAAACTGTTTTTT. Amino acids: CASRTGIAEKLFF.

The chain couples TRBV11-2 to TRBJ2-7, with 8 bases identical to TRBD2. J was trimmed by 5 bases and V by 1 base; bases with no gene match: 4. Looked up from germline, CDR1 is SGHAT and CDR2 is FQNNGV. The CDR3 runs to 14 residues. The CDR3: CASSLGGGRHEQYF. DNA of the CDR3: TGTGCCAGCAGCTTAGGCGGGGGGCGCCACGAGCAGTACTTC.

The chain is built from TRBV19 and TRBJ2-7, with 7 bases aligning to TRBD1. Germline values: CDR1 LNHDA, CDR2 SQIVND (reference sequence). This CDR3 is built from 14 residues. V lost 3 bases and J lost 5; bases outside the gene matches: 7. In DNA form, the CDR3 reads TGTGCCAGTAGTATCACAGGGGCTCGCCACGAGCAGTACTTC. This encodes CASSITGARHEQYF. Full variable domain (rest looked up from reference TRBV19 and TRBJ2-7): DGGITQSPKYLFRKEGQNVTLSCEQNLNHDAMYWYRQDPGQGLRLIYYSQIVNDFQKGDIAEGYSVSREKKESFPLTVTSAQKNPTAFYLCASSITGARHEQYFGPGTRLTVT.

The table lists this clone with a count of one. The V gene is TRBV6-1, the J gene TRBJ1-2; D may be TRBD1 (6 bases). CDR3 size: 14 residues. Germline values: CDR1 MNHNS, CDR2 SASEGT. Trimming removed 1 base at V and 7 bases at J, with 13 bases between. CDR3 sequence (DNA): TGTGCCAGCAGTGAAGTTCCCAGGGGTGGTGGCTACACCTTC. It codes for CASSEVPRGGGYTF.

The rearrangement joins TRBV13 to TRBJ1-3, with D perhaps matching TRBD1 (5 bases). From germline, CDR1 is PRHDT and CDR2 FYEKMQ (reference sequence). The CDR3 is made up of 15 amino acids. The V end was cut by 3 bases, the J end by 2 bases, with 11 bases between. In DNA, the CDR3 is TGTGCCAGCAGCTTGAAGGACACTCCTGGAAACACCATATATTTT. Translating it yields CASSLKDTPGNTIYF. Looking up the rest from reference TRBV13 and TRBJ1-3 gives the full variable domain: AAGVIQSPRHLIKEKRETATLKCYPIPRHDTVYWYQQGPGQDPQFLISFYEKMQSDKGSIPDRFSAQQFSDYHSELNMSSLELGDSALYFCASSLKDTPGNTIYFGEGSWLTVV.

This clone was seen a handful of times. V usage is TRBV27 and J usage is TRBJ1-1, with D unresolved. The CDR3 is 13 amino acids. V lost 5 bases and J lost 1, with 8 bases in between. Germline loops: CDR1 MNHEY, CDR2 SMNVEV (reference sequence). The chain's CDR3 is CASSVTPNTEAFF. The CDR3 DNA is TGTGCCAGCAGTGTGACACCGAACACTGAAGCTTTCTTT.

CDR3 sequence: CASRKDRTSTDTQYF. The CDR3, as DNA: TGTGCCAGCAGAAAGGACAGAACTAGCACAGATACGCAGTATTTT. The rearrangement links TRBV2 to TRBJ2-3; D is possibly TRBD1 (6 bases). V was trimmed by 6 bases and J by 0 bases, leaving 13 bases between them. In germline, CDR1 is SNHLY, CDR2 FYNNEI. The CDR3 spans 15 residues.

V and J are TRBV19 and TRBJ1-6, with 9 bases identical to TRBD1. This CDR3 comprises 16 residues. The V and J ends lost 7 bases and 5 bases, in that order; junction bases with no gene match: 9. CDR1 is LNHDA, CDR2 SQIVND, per germline (reference sequence). The CDR3 nucleotides read TGTGCCAGTACACCATCGGGGACAGGGAATAATTCACCCCTCCACTTT. Translation gives CASTPSGTGNNSPLHF.

The rearrangement joins TRBV30 to TRBJ1-2; D is unclear. There are 13 residues in the CDR3. Germline V gene data show CDR1 as GTSNPN and CDR2 as SVGIG (reference sequence). V was pared by 0 bases and J by 2 bases, with 7 bases between. The CDR3 DNA is TGTGCCTGGAGTGTTGAGGGAAACTATGGCTACACCTTC. It is translated as CAWSVEGNYGYTF.